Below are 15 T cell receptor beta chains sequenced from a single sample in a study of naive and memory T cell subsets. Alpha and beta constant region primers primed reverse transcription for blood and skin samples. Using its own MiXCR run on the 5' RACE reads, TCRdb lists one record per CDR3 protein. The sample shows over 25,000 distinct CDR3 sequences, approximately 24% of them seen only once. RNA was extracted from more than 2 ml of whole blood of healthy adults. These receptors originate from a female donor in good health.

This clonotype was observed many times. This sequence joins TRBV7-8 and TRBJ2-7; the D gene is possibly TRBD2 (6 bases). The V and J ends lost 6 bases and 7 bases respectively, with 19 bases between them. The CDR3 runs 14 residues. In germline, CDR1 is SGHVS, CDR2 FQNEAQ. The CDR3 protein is CASRPGTLLGEQYF. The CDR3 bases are TGTGCCAGCAGACCCGGGACTCTTCTAGGGGAGCAGTACTTC.

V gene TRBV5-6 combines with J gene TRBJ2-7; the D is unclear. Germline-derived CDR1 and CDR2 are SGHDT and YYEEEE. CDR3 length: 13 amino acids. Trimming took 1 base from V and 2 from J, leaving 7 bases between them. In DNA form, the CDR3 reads TGTGCCAGCAGCTTGCCCGGAGCCTACGAGCAGTACTTC. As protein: CASSLPGAYEQYF.

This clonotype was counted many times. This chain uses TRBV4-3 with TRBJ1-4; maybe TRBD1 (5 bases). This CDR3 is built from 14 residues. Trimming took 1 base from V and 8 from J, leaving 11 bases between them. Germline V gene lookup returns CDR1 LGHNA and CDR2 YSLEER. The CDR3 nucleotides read TGCGCCAGCAGCCAAGGGCAGGGTAGGGAAAAACTGTTTTTT. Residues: CASSQGQGREKLFF.

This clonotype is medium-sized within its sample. CDR3 DNA sequence: TGTGCCAGCAGCTTAGGATTCCGGGGTGGCTACACCTTC. It specifies CASSLGFRGGYTF. The chain couples TRBV7-2 to TRBJ1-2; D ambiguous. V gave up 1 base and J gave up 7 bases, with 10 bases separating them. The CDR3 has 13 residues. Germline V gives CDR1 SGHTA, CDR2 FQGNSA.

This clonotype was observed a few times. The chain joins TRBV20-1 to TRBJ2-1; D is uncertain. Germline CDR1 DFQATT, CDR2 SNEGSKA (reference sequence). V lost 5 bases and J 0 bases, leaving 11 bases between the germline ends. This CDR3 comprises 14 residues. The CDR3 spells CSARIPSSYNEQFF. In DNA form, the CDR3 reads TGCAGTGCTCGCATCCCGAGCTCCTACAATGAGCAGTTCTTC.

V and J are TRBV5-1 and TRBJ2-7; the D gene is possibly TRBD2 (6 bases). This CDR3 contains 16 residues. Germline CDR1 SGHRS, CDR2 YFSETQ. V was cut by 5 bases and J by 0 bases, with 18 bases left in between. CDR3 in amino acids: CASRGGPGRTSYEQYF. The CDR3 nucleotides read TGCGCCAGCAGGGGAGGCCCGGGACGTACCTCCTACGAGCAGTACTTC. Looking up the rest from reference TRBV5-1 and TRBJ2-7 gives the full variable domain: KAGVTQTPRYLIKTRGQQVTLSCSPISGHRSVSWYQQTPGQGLQFLFEYFSETQRNKGNFPGRFSGRQFSNSRSEMNVSTLELGDSALYLCASRGGPGRTSYEQYFGPGTRLTVT.

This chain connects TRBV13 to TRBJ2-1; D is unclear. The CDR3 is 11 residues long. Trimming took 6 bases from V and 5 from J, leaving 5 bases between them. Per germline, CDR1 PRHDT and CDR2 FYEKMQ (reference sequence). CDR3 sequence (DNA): TGTGCCAGCAGATACAACAATGAGCAGTTCTTC. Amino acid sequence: CASRYNNEQFF.

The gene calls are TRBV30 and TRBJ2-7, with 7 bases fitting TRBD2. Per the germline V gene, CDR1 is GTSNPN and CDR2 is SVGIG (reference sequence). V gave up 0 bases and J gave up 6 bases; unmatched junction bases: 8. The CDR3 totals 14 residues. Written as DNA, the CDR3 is TGTGCCTGGAGTGTGCGGGGGACGGGGGGCGAGCAGTACTTC. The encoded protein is CAWSVRGTGGEQYF.

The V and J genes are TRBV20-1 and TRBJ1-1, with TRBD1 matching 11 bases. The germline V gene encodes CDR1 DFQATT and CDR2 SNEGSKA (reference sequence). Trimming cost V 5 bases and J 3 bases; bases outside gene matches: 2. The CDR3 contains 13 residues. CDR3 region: CSAGQGADTEAFF. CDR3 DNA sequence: TGCAGTGCTGGACAGGGGGCCGACACTGAAGCTTTCTTT.

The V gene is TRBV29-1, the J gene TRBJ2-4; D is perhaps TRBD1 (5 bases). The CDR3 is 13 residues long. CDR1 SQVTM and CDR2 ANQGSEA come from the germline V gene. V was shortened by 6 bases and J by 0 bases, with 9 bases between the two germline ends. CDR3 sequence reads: CSVADIAKNIQYF. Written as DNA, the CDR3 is TGCAGCGTGGCGGACATAGCCAAAAACATTCAGTACTTC.

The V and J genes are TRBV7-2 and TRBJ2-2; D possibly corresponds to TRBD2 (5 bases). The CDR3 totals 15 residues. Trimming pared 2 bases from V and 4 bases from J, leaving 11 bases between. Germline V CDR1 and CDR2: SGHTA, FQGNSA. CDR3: CASSLLVAGTGELFF. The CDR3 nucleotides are TGTGCCAGCAGCTTACTGGTTGCGGGCACCGGGGAGCTGTTTTTT.

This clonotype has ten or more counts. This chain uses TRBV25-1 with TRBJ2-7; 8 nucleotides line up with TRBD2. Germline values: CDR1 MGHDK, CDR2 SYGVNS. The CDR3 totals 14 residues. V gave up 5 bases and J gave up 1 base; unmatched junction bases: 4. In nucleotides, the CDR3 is TGTGCCAGCAGTTCGACTAGCGTGTCCTACGAGCAGTACTTC. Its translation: CASSSTSVSYEQYF.

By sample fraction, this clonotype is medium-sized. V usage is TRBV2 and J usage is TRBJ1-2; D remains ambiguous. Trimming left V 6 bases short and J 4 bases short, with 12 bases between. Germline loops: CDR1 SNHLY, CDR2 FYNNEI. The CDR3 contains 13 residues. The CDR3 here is CASRNRESYGYTF. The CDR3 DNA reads TGTGCCAGCAGGAACAGAGAGAGCTATGGCTACACCTTC.

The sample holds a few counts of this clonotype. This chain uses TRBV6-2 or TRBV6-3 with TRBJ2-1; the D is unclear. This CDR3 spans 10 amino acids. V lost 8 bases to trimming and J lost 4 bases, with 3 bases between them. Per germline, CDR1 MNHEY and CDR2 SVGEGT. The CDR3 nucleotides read TGTGCCAGCGGATACAATGAGCAGTTCTTC. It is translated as CASGYNEQFF.

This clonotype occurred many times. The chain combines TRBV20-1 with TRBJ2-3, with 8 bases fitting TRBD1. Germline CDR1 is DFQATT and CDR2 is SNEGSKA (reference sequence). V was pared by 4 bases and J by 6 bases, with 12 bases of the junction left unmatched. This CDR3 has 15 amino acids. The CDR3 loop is CSATARTGFTDTQYF. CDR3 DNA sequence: TGCAGTGCTACTGCCCGGACAGGGTTCACGGATACGCAGTATTTT.